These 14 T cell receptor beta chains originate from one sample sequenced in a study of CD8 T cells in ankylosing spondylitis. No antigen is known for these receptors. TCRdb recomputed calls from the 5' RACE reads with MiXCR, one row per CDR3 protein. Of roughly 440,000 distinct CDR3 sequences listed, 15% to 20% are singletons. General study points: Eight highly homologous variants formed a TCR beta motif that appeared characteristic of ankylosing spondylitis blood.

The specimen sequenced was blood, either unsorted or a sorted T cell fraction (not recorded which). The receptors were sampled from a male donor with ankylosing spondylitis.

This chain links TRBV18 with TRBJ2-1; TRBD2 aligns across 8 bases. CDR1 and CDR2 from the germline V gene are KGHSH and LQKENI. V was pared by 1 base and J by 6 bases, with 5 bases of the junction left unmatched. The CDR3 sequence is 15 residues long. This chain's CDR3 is CASSPQGAGGNEQFF. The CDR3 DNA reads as TGTGCCAGCTCACCACAAGGGGCGGGGGGCAATGAGCAGTTCTTC.

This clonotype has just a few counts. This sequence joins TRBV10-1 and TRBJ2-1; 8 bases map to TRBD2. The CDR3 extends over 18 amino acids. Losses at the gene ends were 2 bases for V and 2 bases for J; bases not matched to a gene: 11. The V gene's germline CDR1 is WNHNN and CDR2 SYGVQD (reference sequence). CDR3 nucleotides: TGCGCCAGCAGTGAGAGGGGCTTTGGCGGGGGGCCCTACAATGAGCAGTTCTTC. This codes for CASSERGFGGGPYNEQFF.

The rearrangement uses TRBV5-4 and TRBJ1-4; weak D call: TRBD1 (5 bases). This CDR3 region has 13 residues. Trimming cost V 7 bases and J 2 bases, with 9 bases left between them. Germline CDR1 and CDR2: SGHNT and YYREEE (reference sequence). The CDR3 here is CASGRDTNEKLFF. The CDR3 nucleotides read TGTGCCAGCGGACGGGACACTAATGAAAAACTGTTTTTT.

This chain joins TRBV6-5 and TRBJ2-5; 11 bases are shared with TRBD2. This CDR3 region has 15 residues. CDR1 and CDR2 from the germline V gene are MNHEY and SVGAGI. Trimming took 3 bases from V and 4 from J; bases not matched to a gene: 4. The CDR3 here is CASSYTSGGSETQYF. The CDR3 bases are TGTGCCAGCAGTTATACTAGCGGGGGTTCAGAGACCCAGTACTTC.

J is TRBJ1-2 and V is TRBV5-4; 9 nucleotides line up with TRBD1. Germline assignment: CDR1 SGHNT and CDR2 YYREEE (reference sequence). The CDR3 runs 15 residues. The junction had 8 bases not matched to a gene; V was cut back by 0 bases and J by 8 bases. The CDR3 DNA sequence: TGTGCCAGCAGCTTGGCCAGGACAGGGGTCGGCGGCTACACCTTC. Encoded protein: CASSLARTGVGGYTF.

The CDR3 is CASSYDGNGYTF. The CDR3 DNA reads TGTGCCAGCAGCTACGATGGAAATGGCTACACCTTC. The chain has TRBV6-2 or TRBV6-3 and TRBJ1-2; D not resolved. V was shortened by 6 bases and J by 6 bases, with 11 bases between the two germline ends. The CDR3 runs to 12 residues. Germline assignment: CDR1 MNHEY and CDR2 SVGEGT.

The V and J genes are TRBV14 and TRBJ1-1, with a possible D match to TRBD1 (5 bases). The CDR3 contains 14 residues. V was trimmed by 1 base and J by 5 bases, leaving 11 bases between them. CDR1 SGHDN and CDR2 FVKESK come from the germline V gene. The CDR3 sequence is CASSQVFGGTEAFF. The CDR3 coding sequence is TGTGCCAGCAGCCAAGTGTTCGGGGGGACTGAAGCTTTCTTT.

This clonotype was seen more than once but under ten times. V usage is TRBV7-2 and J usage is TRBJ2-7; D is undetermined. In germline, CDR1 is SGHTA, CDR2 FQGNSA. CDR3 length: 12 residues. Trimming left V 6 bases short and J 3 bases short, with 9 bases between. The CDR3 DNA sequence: TGTGCCAGCAGTTACCTGGGCTACGAGCAGTACTTC. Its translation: CASSYLGYEQYF.

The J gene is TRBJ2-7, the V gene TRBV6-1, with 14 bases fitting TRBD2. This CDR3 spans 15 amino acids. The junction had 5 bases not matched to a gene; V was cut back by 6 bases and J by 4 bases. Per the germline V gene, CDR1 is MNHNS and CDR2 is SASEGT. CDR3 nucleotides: TGTGCCAGCAGGGCAGGGACTAGCGGGGGTTACGAGCAGTACTTC. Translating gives CASRAGTSGGYEQYF.

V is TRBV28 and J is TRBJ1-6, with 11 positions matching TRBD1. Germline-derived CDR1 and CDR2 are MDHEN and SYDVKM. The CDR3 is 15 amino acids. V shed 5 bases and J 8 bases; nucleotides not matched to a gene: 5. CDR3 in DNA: TGTGCCAGCAGTATACGGGACAGGGGGGATTCACCCCTCCACTTT. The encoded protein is CASSIRDRGDSPLHF.

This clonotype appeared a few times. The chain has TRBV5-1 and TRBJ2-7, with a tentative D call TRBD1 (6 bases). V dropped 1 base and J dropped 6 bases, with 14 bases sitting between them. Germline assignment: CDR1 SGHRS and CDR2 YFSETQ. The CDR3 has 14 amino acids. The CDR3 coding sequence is TGCGCCAGCAGCTTGATGGGGACATCGCCCGAGCAGTACTTC. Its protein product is CASSLMGTSPEQYF.

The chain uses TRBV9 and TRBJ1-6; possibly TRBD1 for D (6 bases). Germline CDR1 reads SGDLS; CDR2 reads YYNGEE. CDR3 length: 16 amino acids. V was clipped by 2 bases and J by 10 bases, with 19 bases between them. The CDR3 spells CASSVGPGQKVSPLHF. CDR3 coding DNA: TGTGCCAGCAGCGTGGGCCCGGGACAAAAGGTCTCACCCCTCCACTTT. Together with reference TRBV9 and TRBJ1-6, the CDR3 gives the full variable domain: DSGVTQTPKHLITATGQRVTLRCSPRSGDLSVYWYQQSLDQGLQFLIQYYNGEERAKGNILERFSAQQFPDLHSELNLSSLELGDSALYFCASSVGPGQKVSPLHFGNGTRLTVT.

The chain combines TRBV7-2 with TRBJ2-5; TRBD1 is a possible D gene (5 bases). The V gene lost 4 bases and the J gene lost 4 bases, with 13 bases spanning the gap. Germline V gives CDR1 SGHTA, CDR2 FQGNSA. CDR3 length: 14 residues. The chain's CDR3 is CASSYRIGAETQYF. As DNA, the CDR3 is TGTGCCAGCAGCTACAGGATTGGGGCAGAGACCCAGTACTTC.

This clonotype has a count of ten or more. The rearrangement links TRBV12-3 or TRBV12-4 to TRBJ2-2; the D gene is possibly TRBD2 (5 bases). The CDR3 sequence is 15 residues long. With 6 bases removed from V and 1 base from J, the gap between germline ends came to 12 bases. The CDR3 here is CASRGGRGNTGELFF. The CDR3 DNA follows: TGTGCCAGCAGGGGCGGCCGGGGGAACACCGGGGAGCTGTTTTTT.